This record looks at one TCR beta chain sequence and its context. Per the germline V gene, CDR1 is GTSNPN and CDR2 is SVGIG (reference sequence). The junction had 5 bases not matched to a gene; V was cut back by 0 bases and J by 3 bases. This CDR3 spans 15 amino acids. These data come from a study of T-cell reconstitution after alpha-beta-depleted transplantation in children. As it was prepared, the TCRbeta library received unique molecular identifiers. MiXCR, applied by TCRdb to the PCR reads, yields one record per CDR3 protein. The sample includes 500,000 to 750,000 distinct CDR3 sequences, over 20% of them seen just once.

This chain joins TRBV30 and TRBJ1-5; 7 positions match TRBD1. The source was PBMCs, collected before TCRalphabeta/CD19-depleted stem cell transplant. This receptor was taken from a boy in the first two years of life with Wiskott-Aldrich syndrome, due to receive a stem cell transplant. Here the CDR3 DNA reads TGTGCCTGGAGTGTAGGGACAGTCTTCAATCAGCCCCAGCATTTT. Protein: CAWSVGTVFNQPQHF.